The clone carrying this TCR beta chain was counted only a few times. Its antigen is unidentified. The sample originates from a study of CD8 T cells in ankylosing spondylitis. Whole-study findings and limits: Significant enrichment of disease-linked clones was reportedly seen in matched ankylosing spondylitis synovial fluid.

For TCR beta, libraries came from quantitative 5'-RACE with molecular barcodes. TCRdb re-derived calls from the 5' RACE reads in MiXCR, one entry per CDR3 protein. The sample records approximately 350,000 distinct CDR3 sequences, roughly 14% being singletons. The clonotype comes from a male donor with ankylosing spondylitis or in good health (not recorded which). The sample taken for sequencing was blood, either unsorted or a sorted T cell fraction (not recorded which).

The CDR3 nucleotides are TGCAGTGCCACGAGACAGGGGTTGTACGAGCAGTACTTC. It translates to CSATRQGLYEQYF. V usage is TRBV20-1 and J usage is TRBJ2-7, with 8 bases lining up with TRBD1. Germline-derived CDR1 and CDR2 are DFQATT and SNEGSKA (reference sequence). There are 13 residues in the CDR3. The V segment lost 6 bases and the J segment 4 bases; nucleotides outside the gene matches: 8.